This T cell receptor (beta chain) was observed in a study of blood T cell repertoires in COVID-19. Study-wide background: Sources were T cells, B-cell-depleted T cells, or PBMCs; the material itself was cDNA or gDNA.

Method: immunoSEQ multiplex PCR; TCRdb's copy keeps in-frame clones and lacks some. The sample shows about 39,000 clones, around 80% of them seen only once. From germline, CDR1 is LNHDA and CDR2 SQIVND (reference sequence). Trimming removed 7 bases at V and 3 bases at J, with 10 bases between. The CDR3 sequence is 13 residues long. The chain combines TRBV19 with TRBJ1-5, with D perhaps TRBD1 (5 bases). Sample: peripheral blood. The clonotype was recovered from a man in his sixties in a cohort sampled during active COVID-19. In DNA form, the CDR3 reads TGTGCCAGTAAGTGGGGGGACAATCAGCCCCAGCATTTT. It yields the protein CASKWGDNQPQHF.